These 10 T cell receptor beta chains originate from one sample sequenced in a study of blood T cells in healthy people across ages. It was with a sample-barcoded 5' primer and a J-beta primer mix that a second PCR of about 6 to 11 cycles was run. TCRdb fed the 5' RACE reads into MiXCR, producing one record per CDR3 protein. The table shows approximately 800,000 distinct CDR3 sequences, with roughly 64% occurring only once. Specimen: blood. The receptors shown here come from a man aged 25 to 45 in good health.

This chain joins TRBV10-3 and TRBJ1-4; maybe TRBD1 (5 bases). This CDR3 spans 19 amino acids. V was clipped by 0 bases and J by 0 bases, with 17 bases between them. Germline V lookup: CDR1 ENHRY, CDR2 SYGVKD. The CDR3 reads CAISESGPKRKTTNEKLFF. Here the CDR3 DNA reads TGTGCCATCAGTGAGTCGGGACCGAAGAGGAAGACAACTAATGAAAAACTGTTTTTT.

DNA of the CDR3: TGCAGTGCTAGACGGACGGAATGGGGAGGCGGGGAGCTGTTTTTT. Its protein is CSARRTEWGGGELFF. The chain uses TRBV20-1 and TRBJ2-2, with D perhaps TRBD2 (6 bases). V lost 2 bases, J lost 7 bases, and 17 bases lay in between. Germline V gives CDR1 DFQATT, CDR2 SNEGSKA (reference sequence). CDR3 length equals 15 residues.

As for this clonotype: A much larger clone sits a single nucleotide away, making a read error possible. The CDR3 DNA reads TGTGCCAGCAACCAAGATGGTAACGGGTACGAGCAGTACTTC. This translates into CASNQDGNGYEQYF. This chain links TRBV3-1 with TRBJ2-4; no clear D gene. The J call may be wrong; the DNA end is better matched by TRBJ2-7. This CDR3 region has 14 residues. Germline CDR1 LGHDT, CDR2 YNNKEL (reference sequence).

The chain is built from TRBV6-2 or TRBV6-3 and TRBJ2-5, with no clear D. Per the germline V gene, CDR1 is MNHEY and CDR2 is SVGEGT. The CDR3 has 16 amino acids. The ends were cut back, 2 bases at V and 1 base at J, with 14 bases in the middle. This chain's CDR3 is CASSYPDLSAQETQYF. DNA of the CDR3: TGTGCCAGCAGTTACCCCGACCTATCAGCCCAAGAGACCCAGTACTTC.

The chain uses TRBV15 and TRBJ2-1; D gene unclear. Germline CDR1 reads LNHNV; CDR2 reads YYDKDF (reference sequence). V was cut by 5 bases and J by 9 bases, with 11 bases left in between. The CDR3 contains 12 residues. The CDR3 DNA sequence: TGTGCCACCAGCGAAGCCTTGGTTGAGCAGTTCTTC. It translates to CATSEALVEQFF.

The DNA for the CDR3 is TGTGCCAGCAGCCCAGAAGGACAGTATGGCTACACCTTC. Translating it yields CASSPEGQYGYTF. This chain uses TRBV7-2 with TRBJ1-2; D is perhaps TRBD1 (6 bases). The germline V gene has CDR1 SGHTA and CDR2 FQGNSA. V shed 5 bases and J shed 5 bases, with 12 bases lying between them. The CDR3 spans 13 residues.

In DNA form, the CDR3 reads TGCGCCAGCAGACAAACGGGACAGGGGTTTGCAACTAATGAAAAACTGTTTTTT. Its protein is CASRQTGQGFATNEKLFF. This sequence joins TRBV4-1 and TRBJ1-4; 10 bases match TRBD1. Germline lookup yields CDR1 MGHRA and CDR2 YSYEKL. Unmatched junction bases numbered 10, after V lost 6 bases and J lost 0 bases. The CDR3 contains 18 residues.

This rearrangement joins TRBV20-1 to TRBJ2-5; D possibly matches TRBD1 or TRBD2 (9 bases each). Germline CDR1 reads DFQATT; CDR2 reads SNEGSKA (reference sequence). Trimming removed 7 bases from V and 5 bases from J, with 29 bases in between. CDR3 length: 17 residues. The CDR3 is CSVLDRGGSGRGETQYF. CDR3 DNA sequence: TGCAGTGTTCTGGACAGGGGAGGTAGCGGGAGAGGGGAGACCCAGTACTTC.

V gene TRBV12-3 or TRBV12-4 combines with J gene TRBJ2-3; no firm D call. The length of the CDR3 is 13 residues. The V end was cut by 8 bases, the J end by 1 base, with 10 bases between. CDR3 sequence (DNA): TGTGCCAGCTCCCACCGGGGCACAGATACGCAGTATTTT. It yields the protein CASSHRGTDTQYF.

This clonotype appeared a few times. The V gene is TRBV20-1, the J gene TRBJ2-3; 13 bases line up with TRBD2. The ends lost 5 bases at V and 6 bases at J; junction bases unmatched: 2. Looked up from germline, CDR1 is DFQATT and CDR2 is SNEGSKA (reference sequence). The CDR3 totals 13 residues. The CDR3 loop is CSAGTSGMDTQYF. The CDR3 DNA sequence: TGCAGTGCTGGGACTAGCGGGATGGATACGCAGTATTTT.